These 5 T cell receptor beta chains originate from one sample sequenced in a study of CD8 T cells in ankylosing spondylitis. TCRdb fed the 5' RACE reads into MiXCR, producing one record per CDR3 protein. Among 100,000 to 150,000 distinct CDR3 sequences listed, roughly 9% were seen once. Source material: blood, either unsorted or a sorted T cell fraction (not recorded which). The receptors derive from a male donor with ankylosing spondylitis or in good health (not recorded which).

This clonotype has ten or more counts. This chain connects TRBV5-1 to TRBJ2-3; TRBD2 might be the D (5 bases). Trimming took 0 bases from V and 0 from J, leaving 14 bases between them. The CDR3 contains 17 residues. CDR1 and CDR2 from the germline V gene are SGHRS and YFSETQ. The CDR3 here is CASSLGVLAASTDTQYF. The CDR3 DNA sequence: TGCGCCAGCAGCTTGGGCGTTCTAGCAGCTAGCACAGATACGCAGTATTTT. The full variable domain, completed using reference TRBV5-1 and TRBJ2-3, is KAGVTQTPRYLIKTRGQQVTLSCSPISGHRSVSWYQQTPGQGLQFLFEYFSETQRNKGNFPGRFSGRQFSNSRSEMNVSTLELGDSALYLCASSLGVLAASTDTQYFGPGTRLTVL.

This rearrangement joins TRBV12-3 or TRBV12-4 to TRBJ1-2; D is unresolved. V lost 1 base and J 4 bases, leaving 13 bases between the germline ends. The length of the CDR3 is 15 residues. The CDR3 here is CASSLVSAAPYGYTF. For the CDR3, the DNA is TGTGCCAGCAGTTTAGTGTCAGCGGCCCCCTATGGCTACACCTTC.

This clonotype was counted ten times or more. The rearrangement joins TRBV4-3 to TRBJ2-1; D is ambiguous. The CDR3 consists of 15 residues. V lost 0 bases to trimming and J lost 7 bases, with 13 bases between them. Germline values: CDR1 LGHNA, CDR2 YSLEER. The chain's CDR3 is CASSQDPSLLNEQFF. The DNA of the CDR3 is TGCGCCAGCAGCCAAGATCCTAGTCTCTTGAATGAGCAGTTCTTC.

In this sample, this clonotype turned up many times. The V call is TRBV5-1, the J call TRBJ1-1; tentatively, D is TRBD1 (6 bases). CDR1 is SGHRS and CDR2 is YFSETQ in the germline V gene. The V gene lost 3 bases and the J gene lost 1 base, with 7 bases spanning the gap. The CDR3 is made up of 13 amino acids. CDR3 loop: CASSWDTNTEAFF. The CDR3 DNA reads TGCGCCAGCAGCTGGGACACGAACACTGAAGCTTTCTTT.

This clonotype was counted at least ten times. This CDR3 is CASSLASGSTDTQYF. Here the CDR3 DNA reads TGTGCCAGCAGCTTAGCTAGCGGGAGCACAGATACGCAGTATTTT. This chain joins TRBV7-6 and TRBJ2-3; 7 positions match TRBD2. The germline V gene has CDR1 SGHVS and CDR2 FNYEAQ. V shed 0 bases, J shed 0 bases, and the junction held 0 bases outside the gene matches. CDR3 length: 15 amino acids.